Each of the 7 T cell receptor beta chains below was sequenced from the same sample in a study of OX40 agonist ivuxolimab in advanced cancers. The table came from immunoSEQ multiplex PCR; TCRdb's copy has only in-frame clones and leaves some out. The repertoire holds tens of thousands of clones, approximately 90% seen once, with around 20% in the top ten. This specimen was CD4+ or CD8+ T cells sorted from blood, taken in a trial of the OX40 agonist ivuxolimab. These receptors were obtained from an adult with an advanced solid tumor such as melanoma, head and neck, liver or kidney cancer.

The rearrangement links TRBV11-2 to TRBJ1-2; TRBD1 matches at 7 bases. The CDR3 totals 18 residues. The V gene's germline CDR1 is SGHAT and CDR2 FQNNGV. After removal of 4 bases from V and 0 bases from J, the junction contained 14 bases not matched to a gene. DNA for the CDR3: TGTGCCAGCAGCTCAAACGGACAGGTCGGGATCGCTAACTATGGCTACACCTTC. Translated: CASSSNGQVGIANYGYTF.

The rearrangement uses TRBV7-7 and TRBJ2-5; 8 bases agree with TRBD1. Germline V gives CDR1 SSHAT, CDR2 FNYEAQ (reference sequence). The CDR3 totals 16 residues. Losses at the gene ends were 5 bases for V and 3 bases for J; bases not matched to a gene: 11. This chain's CDR3 is CASSPGQGFVEETQYF. DNA for the CDR3: TGTGCCAGCAGCCCAGGACAGGGCTTTGTGGAAGAGACCCAGTACTTC.

The chain links TRBV7-1 to TRBJ1-2; D is ambiguous. TRBV7-1 is an open reading frame whose function is uncertain. Trimming removed 4 bases at V and 4 bases at J, with 22 bases between. The CDR3 covers 17 residues. The CDR3 reads CASSLAGIGQELYGYTF. As DNA, the CDR3 is TGTGCCAGCAGCTTAGCGGGGATTGGGCAGGAACTCTATGGCTACACCTTC.

The rearrangement uses TRBV9 and TRBJ1-2; D gene uncertain. From germline, CDR1 is SGDLS and CDR2 YYNGEE. The ends were cut back, 2 bases at V and 4 bases at J, with 9 bases in the middle. The CDR3 contains 13 residues. The CDR3 bases are TGTGCCAGCAGCGTCAACCCCACCTATGGCTACACCTTC. Translating it yields CASSVNPTYGYTF. Based on the CDR3 plus reference TRBV9 and TRBJ1-2, the full variable domain is DSGVTQTPKHLITATGQRVTLRCSPRSGDLSVYWYQQSLDQGLQFLIQYYNGEERAKGNILERFSAQQFPDLHSELNLSSLELGDSALYFCASSVNPTYGYTFGSGTRLTVV.

The gene calls are TRBV7-9 and TRBJ2-5; D unresolved. V was trimmed by 2 bases and J by 1 base, leaving 8 bases between them. The CDR3 sequence is 14 residues long. Germline V gene data show CDR1 as SEHNR and CDR2 as FQNEAQ (reference sequence). The CDR3 loop is CASSLSSSQETQYF. The CDR3, as DNA: TGTGCCAGCAGCTTATCCTCGAGCCAAGAGACCCAGTACTTC.

The genes are TRBV5-1 and TRBJ1-1, with TRBD1 as a possible D gene (5 bases). Deletions cut 4 bases from V and 1 base from J, with 11 bases between. This CDR3 has 14 residues. Germline V CDR1 and CDR2: SGHRS, YFSETQ. CDR3: CASSLLGGNTEAFF. The CDR3 DNA reads TGCGCCAGCAGCCTCCTCGGGGGGAACACTGAAGCTTTCTTT. Full variable domain (outside the CDR3, taken from reference TRBV5-1 and TRBJ1-1): KAGVTQTPRYLIKTRGQQVTLSCSPISGHRSVSWYQQTPGQGLQFLFEYFSETQRNKGNFPGRFSGRQFSNSRSEMNVSTLELGDSALYLCASSLLGGNTEAFFGQGTRLTVV.

The chain recombines TRBV25-1 with TRBJ2-5; D not resolved. This CDR3 is built from 14 residues. Germline V lookup: CDR1 MGHDK, CDR2 SYGVNS. V lost 1 base to trimming and J lost 2 bases, with 8 bases between them. The CDR3 DNA reads as TGTGCCAGCAGTGAATCTTCGGAGCAAGAGACCCAGTACTTC. Protein product: CASSESSEQETQYF. The full variable domain, completed using reference TRBV25-1 and TRBJ2-5, is EADIYQTPRYLVIGTGKKITLECSQTMGHDKMYWYQQDPGMELHLIHYSYGVNSTEKGDLSSESTVSRIRTEHFPLTLESARPSHTSQYLCASSESSEQETQYFGPGTRLLVL.